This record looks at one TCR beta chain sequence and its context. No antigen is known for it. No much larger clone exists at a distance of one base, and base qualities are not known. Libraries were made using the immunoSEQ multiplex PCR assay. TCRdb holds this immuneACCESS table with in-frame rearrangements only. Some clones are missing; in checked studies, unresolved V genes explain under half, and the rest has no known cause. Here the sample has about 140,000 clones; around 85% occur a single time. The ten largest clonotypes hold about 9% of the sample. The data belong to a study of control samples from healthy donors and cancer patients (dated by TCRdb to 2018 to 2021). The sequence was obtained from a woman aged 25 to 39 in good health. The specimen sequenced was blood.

The CDR3 reads as follows: CASSPGGGFSTDTQYF. The DNA is TGTGCCAGCAGCCCGGGAGGCGGATTTAGCACAGATACGCAGTATTTT. In this chain, TRBV5-6 is recombined with TRBJ2-3, with TRBD2 matching 7 junction bases. The CDR3 numbers 16 residues from cysteine through phenylalanine. The entry retains the CDR3 DNA only, 48 bases that are in frame from base 1. Trimming removed 4 bases from V and 0 bases from J; the gene matches leave 8 bases unexplained. Via the germline V gene, CDR1 is SGHDT and CDR2 YYEEEE.